This passage covers 18 T cell receptor beta chains from one sample sequenced in a study of long-term antiretroviral therapy in people with HIV. A v3.0 immunoSEQ assay was performed at survey level. TCRdb keeps only in-frame clones here, not all; method: immunoSEQ multiplex PCR. The repertoire has approximately 17,000 clones, about 78% of them found once; the top ten carry roughly 13%. The sample consisted of unsorted PBMCs, taken about 3.1 years after starting antiretroviral therapy. Source of these receptors: a woman in her thirties or forties with HIV.

The chain links TRBV10-3 to TRBJ1-4; D possibly corresponds to TRBD1 (6 bases). The CDR3 spans 14 residues. Germline V gene data show CDR1 as ENHRY and CDR2 as SYGVKD. Deletions cut 6 bases from V and 7 bases from J, with 15 bases between. The CDR3 is CAISTGTLGEKLFF. The CDR3 nucleotides are TGTGCCATCAGCACCGGGACATTGGGTGAAAAACTGTTTTTT.

The chain is built from TRBV27 and TRBJ1-5; D perhaps matches TRBD1 (6 bases). CDR1 and CDR2 from the germline V gene are MNHEY and SMNVEV (reference sequence). V dropped 6 bases and J dropped 7 bases, with 16 bases sitting between them. The CDR3 length is 14 residues. CDR3: CASSQGGGHQPQHF. Here the CDR3 DNA reads TGTGCCAGCAGCCAAGGGGGGGGGCACCAGCCCCAGCATTTT.

The V call is TRBV7-2, the J call TRBJ2-3; TRBD2 aligns across 9 bases. From germline, CDR1 is SGHTA and CDR2 FQGNSA. V shed 5 bases, J shed 1 base, and the junction held 1 base outside the gene matches. The CDR3 contains 14 residues. The CDR3 is CASSQRGGTDTQYF. In DNA, the CDR3 is TGTGCCAGCAGCCAGCGGGGGGGCACAGATACGCAGTATTTT.

The chain recombines TRBV7-2 with TRBJ2-2; weak D call: TRBD1 (6 bases). This CDR3 region has 15 residues. Per germline, CDR1 SGHTA and CDR2 FQGNSA. Trimming removed 1 base from V and 4 bases from J, with 10 bases in between. The CDR3 here is CASSLDRAPTGELFF. CDR3 DNA: TGTGCCAGCAGCTTAGACAGGGCCCCCACCGGGGAGCTGTTTTTT.

The chain joins TRBV9 to TRBJ2-7; no reliable D call. V dropped 7 bases and J dropped 0 bases, with 8 bases sitting between them. Germline V gene lookup returns CDR1 SGDLS and CDR2 YYNGEE. The CDR3 extends over 12 amino acids. The CDR3 DNA reads TGTGCCAGCGGACCCAGCTCCTACGAGCAGTACTTC. It yields the protein CASGPSSYEQYF.

The CDR3 sequence is CASSEYQGGNTEAFF. As DNA, the CDR3 is TGTGCCAGCAGTGAATACCAGGGGGGGAACACTGAAGCTTTCTTT. The gene calls are TRBV25-1 and TRBJ1-1, with 7 nucleotides matching TRBD1. V lost 0 bases to trimming and J lost 1 base; unmatched junction nucleotides: 2. The CDR3 consists of 15 residues. CDR1 is MGHDK and CDR2 is SYGVNS in the germline V gene. Drawing the rest from reference TRBV25-1 and TRBJ1-1, the complete variable domain is EADIYQTPRYLVIGTGKKITLECSQTMGHDKMYWYQQDPGMELHLIHYSYGVNSTEKGDLSSESTVSRIRTEHFPLTLESARPSHTSQYLCASSEYQGGNTEAFFGQGTRLTVV.

This clone came up once. The chain carries TRBV5-6 and TRBJ2-1; 7 nucleotides agree with TRBD2. There are 15 residues in the CDR3. Germline V gene sequence: CDR1 SGHDT, CDR2 YYEEEE. Germline trimming cut 1 base from V and 0 bases from J; bases unmatched to any gene: 1. CDR3 nucleotide sequence: TGTGCCAGCAGCTTGACGGGGGGCTCCTACAATGAGCAGTTCTTC. Translation gives CASSLTGGSYNEQFF. The complete variable domain, with remaining parts taken from reference TRBV5-6 and TRBJ2-1, reads DAGVTQSPTHLIKTRGQQVTLRCSPKSGHDTVSWYQQALGQGPQFIFQYYEEEERQRGNFPDRFSGHQFPNYSSELNVNALLLGDSALYLCASSLTGGSYNEQFFGPGTRLTVL.

The rearrangement uses TRBV5-1 and TRBJ2-3; 8 bases map to TRBD2. CDR3 length: 15 residues. J was trimmed by 0 bases and V by 4 bases; bases with no gene match: 4. CDR1 and CDR2 (germline): SGHRS, YFSETQ. CDR3 amino acids: CASSPGGASTDTQYF. DNA of the CDR3: TGCGCCAGCAGCCCCGGGGGGGCTAGCACAGATACGCAGTATTTT.

This chain uses TRBV2 with TRBJ1-4, with TRBD1 matching over 7 bases. V was pared by 8 bases and J by 9 bases, with 3 bases of the junction left unmatched. The CDR3 is made up of 11 amino acids. The germline gives CDR1 SNHLY, CDR2 FYNNEI. In DNA, the CDR3 is TGTGCCAGCGAGGGGGCCAAAAAACTGTTTTTT. This gives the protein CASEGAKKLFF.

V gene TRBV5-1 combines with J gene TRBJ2-5; D uncertain. V was cut by 0 bases and J by 4 bases, with 7 bases left in between. This CDR3 spans 13 amino acids. The V gene's germline CDR1 is SGHRS and CDR2 YFSETQ. The CDR3 nucleotides read TGCGCCAGCAGCTTGGGCCAGGCAGAGACCCAGTACTTC. Its protein product is CASSLGQAETQYF.

The rearrangement joins TRBV5-1 to TRBJ2-1, with D possibly being TRBD2 (6 bases). This CDR3 has 16 amino acids. Germline V gene sequence: CDR1 SGHRS, CDR2 YFSETQ. V shed 5 bases and J shed 3 bases, with 18 bases lying between them. Here the CDR3 reads CASSSSGTSLYNEQFF. CDR3 DNA sequence: TGCGCCAGCAGTTCCTCGGGGACTTCCCTCTACAATGAGCAGTTCTTC.

The rearrangement uses TRBV18 and TRBJ2-3; D is unclear. Trimming removed 6 bases from V and 3 bases from J, with 10 bases in between. Germline V gene lookup returns CDR1 KGHSH and CDR2 LQKENI. The CDR3 contains 13 residues. Here the CDR3 DNA reads TGTGCCAGCTCCCAAGAGTTTACAGATACGCAGTATTTT. Its protein product is CASSQEFTDTQYF.

The J gene is TRBJ2-2, the V gene TRBV7-8; possibly TRBD1 for D (6 bases). The V gene's germline CDR1 is SGHVS and CDR2 FQNEAQ. Trimming pared 5 bases from V and 1 base from J, leaving 11 bases between. The CDR3 covers 15 residues. This chain's CDR3 is CASSIQGMNTGELFF. In nucleotides, the CDR3 is TGTGCCAGCAGCATACAGGGTATGAACACCGGGGAGCTGTTTTTT. The whole variable domain, remainder taken from reference TRBV7-8 and TRBJ2-2, is GAGVSQSPRYKVAKRGQDVALRCDPISGHVSLFWYQQALGQGPEFLTYFQNEAQLDKSGLPSDRFFAERPEGSVSTLKIQRTQQEDSAVYLCASSIQGMNTGELFFGEGSRLTVL.

On this clone: An end of the junction differs from the germline gene, which may be a read error. The chain has TRBV7-9 and TRBJ1-3; possible D gene TRBD1, 5 bases. From germline, CDR1 is SEHNR and CDR2 FQNEAQ (reference sequence). This CDR3 spans 14 amino acids. The CDR3 nucleotides read TGTGCCAGCAGCTCTCAGGGCCCGGGAACCACCATATATTTT. Protein: CASSSQGPGTTIYF.

The chain links TRBV29-1 to TRBJ2-7; D is possibly TRBD1 or TRBD2 (6 bases each). Trimming took 7 bases from V and 4 from J, leaving 20 bases between them. Germline CDR1 and CDR2: SQVTM and ANQGSEA. This CDR3 is built from 14 residues. CDR3 loop: CSARRGTSEYEQYF. In DNA form, the CDR3 reads TGCAGCGCCCGGAGGGGGACATCCGAATACGAGCAGTACTTC.

The chain links TRBV7-6 to TRBJ2-3; the D gene could be TRBD1 or TRBD2 (5 bases each). This CDR3 is 15 amino acids long. Germline V lookup: CDR1 SGHVS, CDR2 FNYEAQ. V gave up 2 bases and J gave up 0 bases, with 9 bases separating them. The CDR3 DNA reads as TGTGCCAGCAGCTTACTGAGGGGTAGCACAGATACGCAGTATTTT. Amino acids: CASSLLRGSTDTQYF.

This CDR3 reads CASSLAGTRNGEQYF. CDR3 DNA sequence: TGTGCCAGCAGCTTAGCCGGGACTAGGAACGGCGAGCAGTACTTC. The chain combines TRBV7-9 with TRBJ2-7; 8 bases fit TRBD2. This CDR3 has 15 residues. J gave up 6 bases and V 0 bases, and 7 bases lay outside the gene matches. Germline V gives CDR1 SEHNR, CDR2 FQNEAQ (reference sequence).

The V call is TRBV4-1, the J call TRBJ2-7; maybe TRBD2 (5 bases). Trimming took 0 bases from V and 2 from J, leaving 8 bases between them. Germline V lookup: CDR1 MGHRA, CDR2 YSYEKL. The CDR3 length is 14 residues. CDR3 nucleotide sequence: TGCGCCAGCAGCCAAGAGACCGGGGCCTACGAGCAGTACTTC. It translates to CASSQETGAYEQYF.